This T cell receptor (beta chain) was obtained from a study of regulatory T cells in long-lasting Graves disease. At the level of the study: Newly diagnosed Graves' patients had taken antithyroid drugs under 3 months. Findings of the study overall: Preferential use of TRBV28, TRBJ1-2 and TRBJ2-5 was seen in persistent disease. With 2,500 to 3,000 shared public clonotypes, persistent patients exceeded new patients, who shared about 1,000.

Time point meaning: newly diagnosed GD, antithyroid drugs for less than 3 months. Preparation of the TCR library used RNA extracted from PBMCs. The collection involved drawing around 10 milliliters of peripheral blood into EDTA tubes. Germline lookup yields CDR1 SGDLS and CDR2 YYNGEE. This CDR3 is 15 amino acids long. V was clipped by 3 bases and J by 0 bases, with 10 bases between them. This clonotype was recorded at least ten times. Its cognate antigen is unknown. Investigators prepared the TCR beta libraries by applying iRepertoire HTBI primers and Arm-PCR of CDR3 regions. TCRdb re-analysed the multiplex PCR reads in MiXCR, keeping a single row per CDR3 protein. Of 250,000 to 400,000 distinct CDR3 sequences in the sample, 15% to 20% are singletons; the top ten hold about 38%.

The chain joins TRBV9 to TRBJ1-3; D is possibly TRBD1 (6 bases). The sample in question was peripheral blood mononuclear cells (PBMCs), obtained at new diagnosis, from a patient treated with antithyroid drugs. The TCR sequence derives from a female donor with Graves disease. CDR3 nucleotides: TGTGCCAGCAGCGCAACAGGGAACTCTGGAAACACCATATATTTT. It encodes CASSATGNSGNTIYF.